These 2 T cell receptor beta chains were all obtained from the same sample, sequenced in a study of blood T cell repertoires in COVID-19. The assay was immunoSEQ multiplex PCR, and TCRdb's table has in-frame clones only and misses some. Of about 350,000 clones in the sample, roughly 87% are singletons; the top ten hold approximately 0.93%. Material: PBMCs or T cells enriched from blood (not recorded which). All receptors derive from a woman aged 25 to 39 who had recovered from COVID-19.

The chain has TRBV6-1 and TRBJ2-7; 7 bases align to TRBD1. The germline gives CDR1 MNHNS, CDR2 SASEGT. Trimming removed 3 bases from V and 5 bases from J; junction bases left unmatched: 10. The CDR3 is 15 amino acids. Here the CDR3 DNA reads TGTGCCAGCAGTGAGGACAGGACAGGCATGGACGAGCAGTACTTC. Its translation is CASSEDRTGMDEQYF.

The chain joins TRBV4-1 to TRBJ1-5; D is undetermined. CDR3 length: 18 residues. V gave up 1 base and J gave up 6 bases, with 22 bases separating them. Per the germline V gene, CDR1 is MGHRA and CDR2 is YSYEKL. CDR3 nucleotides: TGCGCCAGCAGCCAAGCTACTTTGGGATTTTCGGGAAGTCAGCCCCAGCATTTT. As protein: CASSQATLGFSGSQPQHF.